The 20 T cell receptor beta chains in this list originate from one sample, sequenced in a study of metastatic and nonmetastatic thyroid tumors. Prior to thyroid surgery, none of the patients had received any treatment. TCRdb called clones again from the PCR reads with MiXCR. There are roughly 55,000 clones in the sample; 15% to 20% occur only once, and roughly a tenth lies in the top ten. Sequencing was performed on blood. The receptors originated from a male donor with papillary thyroid cancer or a benign thyroid nodule (not recorded which). Some clones in this sample may be carry-over from other donors' samples.

V usage is TRBV5-6 and J usage is TRBJ1-4; 7 bases are a match to TRBD1. CDR1 is SGHDT, CDR2 YYEEEE, per germline. The CDR3 covers 14 residues. With V trimmed by 4 bases and J by 1 base, 1 base remained unmatched. The CDR3 here is CASSRQGTNEKLFF. The CDR3, as DNA: TGTGCCAGCAGCCGACAGGGAACTAATGAAAAACTGTTTTTT.

This clone has ten or more counts. Other nucleotide sequences in the sample specify the same CDR3. The CDR3: CASSWGARYEQYF. The DNA for the CDR3 is TGTGCCAGTAGTTGGGGGGCGCGGTACGAGCAGTACTTC. The rearrangement links TRBV19 to TRBJ2-7; the D gene could be TRBD1 or TRBD2 (6 bases each). Germline V gene data show CDR1 as LNHDA and CDR2 as SQIVND (reference sequence). This CDR3 has 13 amino acids. V lost 5 bases and J 4 bases, leaving 12 bases between the germline ends.

At least ten counts were recorded for this clone. The V and J genes are TRBV9 and TRBJ2-2, with 10 bases aligning to TRBD1. CDR3 size: 17 residues. CDR1 and CDR2 (germline): SGDLS, YYNGEE. Trimming removed 2 bases from V and 6 bases from J; junction bases left unmatched: 10. CDR3: CASSVRTGTGEAGELFF. CDR3 nucleotides: TGTGCCAGCAGCGTCCGAACCGGGACAGGGGAGGCCGGGGAGCTGTTTTTT.

With regard to this clone: Different DNA sequences within this sample yield the same CDR3. The V and J genes are TRBV4-2 and TRBJ2-1; D possibly corresponds to TRBD2 (7 bases). The CDR3 totals 17 residues. The V end lost 3 bases, the J end lost 6 bases, and 21 bases lay between the germline ends. From germline, CDR1 is LGHNA and CDR2 YNFKEQ. The CDR3 sequence: CASSHYGGRGGSNEQFF. As DNA, the CDR3 is TGTGCCAGCAGCCACTACGGGGGGCGTGGGGGCTCCAATGAGCAGTTCTTC.

The sample holds many counts of this clone. The CDR3 DNA reads TGTGCCAGCAGCGTAGCGACAGTCGGGGAACTCGGCTCCTACAATGAGCAGTTCTTC. This codes for CASSVATVGELGSYNEQFF. The chain employs TRBV9 and TRBJ2-1; tentatively, D is TRBD1 or TRBD2 (5 bases each). CDR3 length equals 19 residues. V was clipped by 0 bases and J by 0 bases, with 19 bases between them. Germline V lookup: CDR1 SGDLS, CDR2 YYNGEE.

As regards this clone: The junction does not match germline at one end; this may be a read error. The rearrangement uses TRBV27 and TRBJ2-7, with 7 positions matching TRBD2. Germline V gene lookup returns CDR1 MNHEY and CDR2 SMNVEV (reference sequence). The CDR3 runs 15 residues. The chain's CDR3 is CASSLKGGMDNEHYF. CDR3 nucleotides: TGTGCCAGTAGTCTTAAGGGAGGGATGGATAACGAGCATTACTTC.

This clone was seen repeatedly, ten times or more. The CDR3 loop reads CASSLRRSGSDTQYF. The CDR3 DNA is TGTGCCAGCAGTTTACGGAGAAGCGGATCAGATACGCAGTATTTT. The rearrangement joins TRBV12-3 or TRBV12-4 to TRBJ2-3, with a tentative D call TRBD2 (5 bases). This CDR3 is built from 15 residues. V lost 2 bases, J lost 4 bases, and 13 bases lay in between.

On this clone itself: An end of the junction does not agree with germline; a read error may underlie this. The V and J genes are TRBV11-2 and TRBJ2-7, with TRBD2 matching over 8 bases. CDR3 size: 14 residues. Germline CDR1 is SGHAT and CDR2 is FQNNGV. The CDR3: CASGSIAGTYEQYF. The CDR3 DNA sequence: TGCGCCAGCGGGAGTATAGCGGGGACCTACGAGCAGTACTTC. Full variable domain (rest looked up from reference TRBV11-2 and TRBJ2-7): EAGVAQSPRYKIIEKRQSVAFWCNPISGHATLYWYQQILGQGPKLLIQFQNNGVVDDSQLPKDRFSAERLKGVDSTLKIQPAKLEDSAVYLCASGSIAGTYEQYFGPGTRLTVT.

Concerning this clone itself: The sample has other DNA sequences that encode this CDR3 too. The chain carries TRBV6-2 or TRBV6-3 and TRBJ2-1; TRBD2 matches 13 bases. Germline V lookup: CDR1 MNHEY, CDR2 SVGEGT. V lost 2 bases and J lost 8; bases outside the gene matches: 3. The CDR3 covers 15 residues. The CDR3 bases are TGTGCCAGCAGTTACGGACTAGCGGGAGCAGATGAGCAGTTCTTC. Its protein product is CASSYGLAGADEQFF.

This clone was seen many times. V gene TRBV5-1 combines with J gene TRBJ1-2; D is uncertain. CDR1 SGHRS and CDR2 YFSETQ come from the germline V gene. The CDR3 totals 14 residues. Trimming cost V 0 bases and J 6 bases, with 12 bases left between them. Here the CDR3 reads CASSLAARGHGYTF. DNA of the CDR3: TGCGCCAGCAGCTTGGCGGCCCGAGGGCATGGCTACACCTTC.

This clone was detected ten times or more. V and J are TRBV6-1 and TRBJ1-5; 7 nucleotides match TRBD1. Germline values: CDR1 MNHNS, CDR2 SASEGT. Germline trimming cut 5 bases from V and 6 bases from J; bases unmatched to any gene: 4. This CDR3 spans 13 amino acids. CDR3 protein: CASSTGEAQPQHF. The CDR3, as DNA: TGTGCCAGCAGTACAGGGGAGGCTCAGCCCCAGCATTTT.

This clone was found many times. The V call is TRBV13, the J call TRBJ1-3, with 7 bases fitting TRBD1. Germline lookup yields CDR1 PRHDT and CDR2 FYEKMQ (reference sequence). V trimming: 5 bases; J trimming: 2 bases; junction bases outside the gene matches: 6. The CDR3 length is 15 residues. CDR3 DNA sequence: TGTGCCAGCAGCGGTCAGGGGGGACCTGGAAACACCATATATTTT. Protein: CASSGQGGPGNTIYF.

This clone occurred many times. The rearrangement links TRBV28 to TRBJ2-7, with D perhaps TRBD1 (5 bases). V shed 4 bases and J shed 3 bases, with 22 bases lying between them. The germline V gene encodes CDR1 MDHEN and CDR2 SYDVKM. The CDR3 sequence is 17 residues long. The CDR3 region is CASSSSSQGSYNYEQYV. In DNA form, the CDR3 reads TGTGCCAGCAGTTCCTCCTCGCAGGGAAGTTACAACTACGAGCAGTACGTC.

This clone was picked up many times. A read error is possible here, since a much larger clone lies one base away. The chain recombines TRBV6-2 or TRBV6-3 with TRBJ2-3, with 8 positions matching TRBD2. CDR1 MNHEY and CDR2 SVGEGT come from the germline V gene. The length of the CDR3 is 14 residues. The CDR3 reads CASTSGHTSPPLHF. The DNA for the CDR3 is TGTGCCAGCACTAGCGGGCACACCTCCCCCCCCTTGCATTTT.

This clone was counted many times. The chain uses TRBV30 and TRBJ1-1; weak D call: TRBD1 (6 bases). Germline CDR1 is GTSNPN and CDR2 is SVGIG (reference sequence). V was shortened by 3 bases and J by 11 bases, with 13 bases between the two germline ends. The length of the CDR3 is 11 residues. In nucleotides, the CDR3 is TGTGCCTGGAGCAGGGGACCAGTGGCTTTCTTT. This gives the protein CAWSRGPVAFF. Drawing the rest from reference TRBV30 and TRBJ1-1, the complete variable domain is SQTIHQWPATLVQPVGSPLSLECTVEGTSNPNLYWYRQAAGRGLQLLFYSVGIGQISSEVPQNLSASRPQDRQFILSSKKLLLSDSGFYLCAWSRGPVAFFGQGTRLTVV.

The chain's CDR3 is CSASPIRGGGDTQYF. CDR3 nucleotide sequence: TGCAGTGCCAGCCCAATTCGGGGGGGCGGTGATACCCAGTACTTC. The genes are TRBV20-1 and TRBJ2-5; 8 nucleotides line up with TRBD2. CDR3 length: 15 residues. V shed 6 bases and J 8 bases; nucleotides not matched to a gene: 17. CDR1 DFQATT and CDR2 SNEGSKA come from the germline V gene (reference sequence).

This clone has ten or more counts. This chain uses TRBV20-1 with TRBJ1-4; D unclear. V lost 6 bases, J lost 0 bases, and 8 bases lay in between. The CDR3 runs 13 residues. Germline-derived CDR1 and CDR2 are DFQATT and SNEGSKA (reference sequence). The CDR3 DNA sequence: TGCAGTGCGGGGAAAACAACTAATGAAAAACTGTTTTTT. Amino acids: CSAGKTTNEKLFF.

This clone was seen at least ten times. The chain links TRBV29-1 to TRBJ1-2; 8 bases line up with TRBD1. This CDR3 has 13 residues. Germline V lookup: CDR1 SQVTM, CDR2 ANQGSEA. V lost 6 bases, J lost 8 bases, and 11 bases stayed unmatched. The CDR3, as DNA: TGCAGCGTCTGGACAGGGTCGGGGGGAGGCTACACCTTC. As protein: CSVWTGSGGGYTF.

This clone appeared a few times. The chain joins TRBV29-1 to TRBJ2-3, with 11 bases that match TRBD1. The junction had 12 bases not matched to a gene; V was cut back by 2 bases and J by 2 bases. The CDR3 consists of 18 residues. Looked up from germline, CDR1 is SQVTM and CDR2 is ANQGSEA. The CDR3 DNA sequence: TGCAGCGTTGAAACCGGGACAGGGGGACGCTCGTACACAGATACGCAGTATTTT. Protein product: CSVETGTGGRSYTDTQYF.

This chain joins TRBV30 and TRBJ2-7; TRBD2 is a possible D gene (6 bases). V lost 4 bases and J 6 bases, leaving 16 bases between the germline ends. The germline V gene encodes CDR1 GTSNPN and CDR2 SVGIG (reference sequence). The CDR3 covers 13 residues. CDR3 sequence: CAWNGGTGGEQYF. CDR3 DNA sequence: TGTGCCTGGAACGGAGGGACCGGCGGCGAGCAGTACTTC.